The clone carrying this TCR beta chain was counted once. The antigen is not known. Clones were sequenced by immunoSEQ multiplex PCR, and TCRdb holds only the in-frame ones, with some missing. The profile shows tens of thousands of clones, around 96% of them singletons. These data are taken from a study of cytomegalovirus exposure and HLA in healthy donors. Study context: In a later analysis, it was reported that the approximately 120 validation repertoires had been produced on the same platform as the 600 to 850 repertoires belonging to the first cohort.

The V gene's germline CDR1 is MNHEY and CDR2 SMNVEV (reference sequence). The CDR3 loop spans 13 amino acids. The ends were cut back, 7 bases at V and 6 bases at J, with 16 bases in the middle. The study, taken as a whole, reports: The classifier was said to identify cytomegalovirus status with high specificity and sensitivity. Cytomegalovirus-associated TCR beta chains were listed, numbering roughly 150.

From the 120-subject validation cohort, which was separate from the roughly 710-subject first cohort, the donors were drawn. This TCR derives from a man aged 18 to 29 in good health and CMV-seropositive. The sequenced material came from PBMCs. The V gene is TRBV27, the J gene TRBJ2-7; D is unresolved. The CDR3 coding sequence is TGTGCCAGCATTAGAAGAGCGTCGGGCGAGCAGTACTTC. It codes for CASIRRASGEQYF.